One sample yielded the 24 T cell receptor beta chains listed below, sequenced in a study of T cell responses to AZD1222 COVID-19 vaccine (dated by TCRdb to about 2021). Library method: the immunoSEQ multiplex PCR assay. Here the immuneACCESS table is served through TCRdb, limited to in-frame sequences with V and J called. Missing clones are a known gap in these copies; in checked studies unresolved V genes cover under half, and the rest lacks a known reason. The sample data list just under 75,000 clones, and roughly 80% of these were observed just once. 47% of the sample comes from the top ten. The intended sense of this specimen's time point label: about 28 days (+/-7) after the second vaccine dose. The sequencing used peripheral blood, collected 28 days after the second AZD1222 dose. All receptors derive from an adult who received the AZD1222 COVID-19 vaccine.

This rearrangement joins TRBV7-9 to TRBJ2-1; unclear D gene. The CDR3 contains 13 residues. The V end was cut by 0 bases, the J end by 7 bases, with 7 bases between. The germline V gene encodes CDR1 SEHNR and CDR2 FQNEAQ (reference sequence). CDR3 DNA sequence: TGTGCCAGCAGCTTAGCGTTGGGGAATGAGCAGTTCTTC. It codes for CASSLALGNEQFF.

The V and J genes are TRBV5-1 and TRBJ2-2; 7 bases are shared with TRBD1. The germline gives CDR1 SGHRS, CDR2 YFSETQ. V lost 4 bases, J lost 0 bases, and 6 bases stayed unmatched. The CDR3 runs to 16 residues. The CDR3 reads CASSRKGAANTGELFF. For the CDR3, the DNA is TGCGCCAGCAGCCGGAAGGGGGCGGCGAACACCGGGGAGCTGTTTTTT.

The chain employs TRBV6-5 and TRBJ2-3; D is possibly TRBD2 (5 bases). The germline V gene has CDR1 MNHEY and CDR2 SVGAGI. V lost 3 bases and J 2 bases, leaving 9 bases between the germline ends. CDR3 length equals 14 residues. In nucleotides, the CDR3 is TGTGCCAGCAGTTATTCCGGGGACACAGATACGCAGTATTTT. Translating it yields CASSYSGDTDTQYF.

In its sample, this clone was seen a few times. The rearrangement links TRBV29-1 to TRBJ2-7; D is unresolved. Trimming left V 3 bases short and J 2 bases short, with 14 bases between. Germline V gene lookup returns CDR1 SQVTM and CDR2 ANQGSEA. CDR3 length equals 14 residues. The CDR3, as DNA: TGCAGCGTTGAGGACCCACTAAACACCTACGAGCAGTACTTC. Amino acids: CSVEDPLNTYEQYF.

The rearrangement links TRBV6-2 or TRBV6-3 to TRBJ2-7; D gene uncertain. Between the trimmed V and J ends, which lost 1 base and 2 bases, there was a span of 9 bases. This CDR3 is built from 14 residues. Germline V gives CDR1 MNHEY, CDR2 SVGEGT. CDR3 in amino acids: CASSYLSGAYEQYF. The CDR3 DNA follows: TGTGCCAGCAGTTACTTAAGTGGGGCCTACGAGCAGTACTTC.

J is TRBJ2-2 and V is TRBV12-3 or TRBV12-4, with no clear D. V was pared by 8 bases and J by 6 bases, with 13 bases between. The CDR3 has 13 amino acids. CDR3 DNA: TGTGCCAGCCGAACCTTAACACCCGGGGAGCTGTTTTTT. It yields the protein CASRTLTPGELFF.

This chain joins TRBV27 and TRBJ2-7; weak D call: TRBD1 (6 bases). The CDR3 runs to 13 residues. Germline loops: CDR1 MNHEY, CDR2 SMNVEV (reference sequence). Between the trimmed V and J ends, which lost 5 bases and 6 bases, there was a span of 14 bases. CDR3 region: CASSTRQDGEQYF. In DNA, the CDR3 is TGTGCCAGCAGTACGCGACAGGACGGCGAGCAGTACTTC.

This clone was counted only a few times. One end of the junction varies from germline; a read error may be responsible. V usage is TRBV4-1 and J usage is TRBJ2-1, with D uncertain. The V gene's germline CDR1 is MGHRA and CDR2 YSYEKL. The CDR3 length is 14 residues. The CDR3 DNA reads TGCGCCAGCAGCCAAGATCCCTCCAACAATGAGCAGTTCTTC. This encodes CASSQDPSNNEQFF.

The J gene is TRBJ2-3, the V gene TRBV13; a weak D match, TRBD1 (8 bases). Per germline, CDR1 PRHDT and CDR2 FYEKMQ (reference sequence). The CDR3 extends over 16 amino acids. V lost 5 bases and J 3 bases, leaving 18 bases between the germline ends. The CDR3 nucleotides are TGTGCCAGCAGCCTCCACAGGGGGGAGGGGACAGATACGCAGTATTTT. This gives the protein CASSLHRGEGTDTQYF. Full variable domain (missing parts from reference TRBV13 and TRBJ2-3): AAGVIQSPRHLIKEKRETATLKCYPIPRHDTVYWYQQGPGQDPQFLISFYEKMQSDKGSIPDRFSAQQFSDYHSELNMSSLELGDSALYFCASSLHRGEGTDTQYFGPGTRLTVL.

This rearrangement joins TRBV10-2 to TRBJ2-2; tentatively, D is TRBD2 (5 bases). This CDR3 spans 14 amino acids. The V end was cut by 4 bases, the J end by 6 bases, with 12 bases between. Germline CDR1 WSHSY, CDR2 SAAADI. The CDR3: CASSGVGSPGELFF. The CDR3 DNA sequence: TGCGCCAGCAGTGGAGTTGGGAGCCCCGGGGAGCTGTTTTTT.

V gene TRBV5-8 combines with J gene TRBJ2-1; 11 positions agree with TRBD2. CDR3 length equals 15 residues. Trimming at V came to 0 bases and at J to 9 bases, leaving 5 bases not matched to a gene. Germline lookup yields CDR1 SGHTS and CDR2 YDEGEE. The CDR3 region has the DNA TGTGCCAGCAGCTTGGTGGGGACTAGCGGTATTGAGCAGTTCTTC. Its protein product is CASSLVGTSGIEQFF.

The V gene is TRBV6-5, the J gene TRBJ2-7; TRBD2 is a possible D gene (5 bases). The germline gives CDR1 MNHEY, CDR2 SVGAGI. The CDR3 runs to 15 residues. Trimming removed 2 bases at V and 6 bases at J, with 17 bases between. The CDR3 loop is CASSYGSTSSLEQYF. CDR3 coding DNA: TGTGCCAGCAGTTACGGGAGTACCTCTTCTCTCGAGCAGTACTTC.

This clone was counted ten times or more. V gene TRBV5-4 combines with J gene TRBJ2-7; possibly TRBD1 or TRBD2 for D (5 bases each). The germline CDR1 and CDR2 sequences are SGHNT and YYREEE (reference sequence). V was cut by 4 bases and J by 3 bases, with 17 bases left in between. The length of the CDR3 is 15 residues. CDR3 region: CASSRGDGVYYEQYF. The CDR3 coding sequence is TGTGCCAGCAGCCGAGGGGACGGAGTCTACTACGAGCAGTACTTC. Combining the CDR3 with reference TRBV5-4 and TRBJ2-7 gives the whole variable domain ETGVTQSPTHLIKTRGQQVTLRCSSQSGHNTVSWYQQALGQGPQFIFQYYREEENGRGNFPPRFSGLQFPNYSSELNVNALELDDSALYLCASSRGDGVYYEQYFGPGTRLTVT.

The chain carries TRBV19 and TRBJ2-1; TRBD2 matches at 8 bases. Per germline, CDR1 LNHDA and CDR2 SQIVND (reference sequence). The CDR3 has 16 residues. V lost 4 bases, J lost 7 bases, and 12 bases stayed unmatched. For the CDR3, the DNA is TGTGCCAGTAGTACCCCCCAGAGCGGGAGAGCTAATGAGCAGTTCTTC. This codes for CASSTPQSGRANEQFF.

V is TRBV18 and J is TRBJ2-3; D is possibly TRBD2 (6 bases). The V end was cut by 1 base, the J end by 0 bases, with 8 bases between. The CDR3 covers 15 residues. In germline, CDR1 is KGHSH, CDR2 LQKENI. The CDR3 is CASSPRLASTDTQYF. CDR3 in DNA: TGTGCCAGCTCACCACGTCTAGCGAGCACAGATACGCAGTATTTT.

V usage is TRBV6-2 or TRBV6-3 and J usage is TRBJ2-1, with 8 nucleotides matching TRBD1. V was clipped by 5 bases and J by 7 bases; unmatched bases: 4. Germline V gene sequence: CDR1 MNHEY, CDR2 SVGEGT. CDR3 length: 13 amino acids. Here the CDR3 DNA reads TGTGCCAGCAGTAAACAGGGGGGAAATGAGCAGTTCTTC. Protein product: CASSKQGGNEQFF.

The chain couples TRBV10-1 to TRBJ2-3; D gene ambiguous. This CDR3 is 12 amino acids long. Trimming took 2 bases from V and 8 from J, leaving 8 bases between them. The germline gives CDR1 WNHNN, CDR2 SYGVQD (reference sequence). The CDR3 region has the DNA TGCGCCAGCAGTGAGGGGCCAGGTACGCAGTATTTT. It yields the protein CASSEGPGTQYF.

As concerns this clone: In the same sample, other DNA sequences code for this CDR3. The chain recombines TRBV7-2 with TRBJ2-3, with D tentatively TRBD2 (5 bases). CDR1 SGHTA and CDR2 FQGNSA come from the germline V gene. This CDR3 is built from 14 residues. V was pared by 1 base and J by 0 bases, with 5 bases between. The CDR3 region has the DNA TGTGCCAGCAGCTTAGGGACTAGCACAGATACGCAGTATTTT. Protein product: CASSLGTSTDTQYF. Variable domain in full (rest from reference TRBV7-2 and TRBJ2-3): GAGVSQSPSNKVTEKGKDVELRCDPISGHTALYWYRQSLGQGLEFLIYFQGNSAPDKSGLPSDRFSAERTGGSVSTLTIQRTQQEDSAVYLCASSLGTSTDTQYFGPGTRLTVL.

This rearrangement joins TRBV24-1 to TRBJ1-2; 11 bases agree with TRBD1. CDR1 is KGHDR, CDR2 SFDVKD, per germline. Trimming took 7 bases from V and 7 from J; bases not matched to a gene: 4. The CDR3 length is 13 residues. The CDR3 DNA is TGTGCCACCAGCGGGACAGGGGGGATTGGCTACACCTTC. Translated: CATSGTGGIGYTF.

This clone is a singleton in its sample. V usage is TRBV30 and J usage is TRBJ2-1, with 8 bases matching TRBD1. Germline V gene data show CDR1 as GTSNPN and CDR2 as SVGIG (reference sequence). J gave up 3 bases and V 6 bases, and 7 bases lay outside the gene matches. The length of the CDR3 is 14 residues. The CDR3 bases are TGTGCCTGCCACAGGGGGACGATCTACAATGAGCAGTTCTTC. This translates into CACHRGTIYNEQFF.

J is TRBJ1-1 and V is TRBV5-1; D may be TRBD1 (6 bases). The CDR3 sequence is 14 residues long. The germline V gene has CDR1 SGHRS and CDR2 YFSETQ. V was clipped by 3 bases and J by 6 bases, with 15 bases between them. The CDR3: CASSSSLGASEAFF. DNA of the CDR3: TGCGCCAGCAGCTCATCTTTGGGGGCTTCTGAAGCTTTCTTT.

This clone was counted between two and nine times. The chain couples TRBV7-9 to TRBJ2-1; 8 nucleotides align to TRBD2. Germline CDR1 is SEHNR and CDR2 is FQNEAQ (reference sequence). The CDR3 is 18 residues long. The ends lost 1 base at V and 8 bases at J; junction bases unmatched: 16. The chain's CDR3 is CASSLDSSIAGRTYEQFF. The DNA of the CDR3 is TGTGCCAGCAGCTTAGATTCGTCGATAGCGGGAAGGACCTATGAGCAGTTCTTC.

J is TRBJ2-3 and V is TRBV7-9, with 11 bases lining up with TRBD2. Germline lookup yields CDR1 SEHNR and CDR2 FQNEAQ (reference sequence). CDR3 length: 18 amino acids. V shed 3 bases, J shed 3 bases, and the junction held 11 bases outside the gene matches. DNA of the CDR3: TGTGCCAGCAGCTTGTTCTTTAGCGGGGGGGCGGAAACAGATACGCAGTATTTT. It encodes CASSLFFSGGAETDTQYF. The complete variable domain, with remaining parts taken from reference TRBV7-9 and TRBJ2-3, reads DTGVSQNPRHKITKRGQNVTFRCDPISEHNRLYWYRQTLGQGPEFLTYFQNEAQLEKSRLLSDRFSAERPKGSFSTLEIQRTEQGDSAMYLCASSLFFSGGAETDTQYFGPGTRLTVL.

The V and J genes are TRBV27 and TRBJ1-2; perhaps TRBD1 as D (6 bases). Germline V gives CDR1 MNHEY, CDR2 SMNVEV (reference sequence). The germline V and J ends were trimmed by 2 bases and 3 bases, with 7 bases remaining between them. The CDR3 consists of 13 residues. The CDR3 sequence is CASSLGQYYGYTF. The CDR3 DNA reads TGTGCCAGCAGTTTAGGACAGTACTATGGCTACACCTTC.